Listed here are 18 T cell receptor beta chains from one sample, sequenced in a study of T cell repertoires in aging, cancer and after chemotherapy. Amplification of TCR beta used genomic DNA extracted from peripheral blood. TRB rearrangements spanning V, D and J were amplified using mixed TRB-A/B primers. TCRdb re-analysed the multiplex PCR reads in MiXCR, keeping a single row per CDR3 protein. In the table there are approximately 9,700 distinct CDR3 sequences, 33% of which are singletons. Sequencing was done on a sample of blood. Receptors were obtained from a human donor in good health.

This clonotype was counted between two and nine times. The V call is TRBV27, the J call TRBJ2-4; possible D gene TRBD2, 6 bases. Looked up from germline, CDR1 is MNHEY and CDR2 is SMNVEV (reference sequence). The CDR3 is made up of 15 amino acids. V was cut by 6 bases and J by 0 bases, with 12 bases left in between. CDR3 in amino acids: CASSLSGIAKNIQYF. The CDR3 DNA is TGTGCCAGCAGCCTTAGCGGAATAGCCAAAAACATTCAGTACTTC.

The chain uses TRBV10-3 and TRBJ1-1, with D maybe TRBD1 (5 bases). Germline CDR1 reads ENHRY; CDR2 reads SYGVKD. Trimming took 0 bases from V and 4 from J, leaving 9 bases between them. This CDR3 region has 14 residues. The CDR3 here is CAISESSGGTEAFF. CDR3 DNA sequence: TGTGCCATCAGTGAGTCCTCGGGGGGCACTGAAGCTTTCTTT.

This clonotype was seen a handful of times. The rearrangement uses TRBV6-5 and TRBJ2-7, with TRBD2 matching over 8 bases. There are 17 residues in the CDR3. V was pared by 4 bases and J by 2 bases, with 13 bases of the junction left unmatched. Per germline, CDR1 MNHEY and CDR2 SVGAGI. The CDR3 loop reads CASSSIPSGGRAYEQYF. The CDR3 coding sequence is TGTGCCAGCAGTTCGATACCCTCGGGGGGGAGGGCCTACGAGCAGTACTTC.

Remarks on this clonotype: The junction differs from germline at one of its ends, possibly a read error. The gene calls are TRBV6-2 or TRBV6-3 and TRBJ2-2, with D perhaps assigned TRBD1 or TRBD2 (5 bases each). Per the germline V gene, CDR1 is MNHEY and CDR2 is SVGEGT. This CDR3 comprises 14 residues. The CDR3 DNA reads TGTGCCATCAGTGGCATTGAGGCTGACGGGGACCTGTTTTTT. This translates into CAISGIEADGDLFF.

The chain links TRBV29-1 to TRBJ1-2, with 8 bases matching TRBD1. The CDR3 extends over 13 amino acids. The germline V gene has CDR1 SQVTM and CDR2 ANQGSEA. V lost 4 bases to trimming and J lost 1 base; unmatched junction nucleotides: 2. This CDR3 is CSVVTGVNYGYTF. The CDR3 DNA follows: TGCAGCGTTGTGACAGGGGTTAACTATGGCTACACCTTC. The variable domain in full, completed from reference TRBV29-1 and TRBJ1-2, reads SAVISQKPSRDICQRGTSLTIQCQVDSQVTMMFWYRQQPGQSLTLIATANQGSEATYESGFVIDKFPISRPNLTFSTLTVSNMSPEDSSIYLCSVVTGVNYGYTFGSGTRLTVV.

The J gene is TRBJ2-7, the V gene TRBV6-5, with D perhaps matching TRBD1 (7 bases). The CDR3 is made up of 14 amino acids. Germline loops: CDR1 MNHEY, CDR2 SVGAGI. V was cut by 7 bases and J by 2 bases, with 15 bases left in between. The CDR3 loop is CASTQGGGAYEQYF. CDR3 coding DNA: TGTGCCAGCACCCAGGGGGGCGGCGCCTACGAGCAGTACTTC.

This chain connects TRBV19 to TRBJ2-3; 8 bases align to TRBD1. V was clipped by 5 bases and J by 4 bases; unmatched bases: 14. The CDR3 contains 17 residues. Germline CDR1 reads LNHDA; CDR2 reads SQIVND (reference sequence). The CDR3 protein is CASSSGTGQSLADTQYF. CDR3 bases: TGTGCCAGTAGTTCTGGGACAGGTCAATCCCTCGCAGATACGCAGTATTTT.

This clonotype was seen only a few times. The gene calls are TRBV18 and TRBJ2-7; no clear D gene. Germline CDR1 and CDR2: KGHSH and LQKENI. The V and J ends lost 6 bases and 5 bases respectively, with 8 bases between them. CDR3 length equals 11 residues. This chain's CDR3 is CASSRRDEQYF. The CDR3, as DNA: TGTGCCAGCTCCCGTCGCGACGAGCAGTACTTC.

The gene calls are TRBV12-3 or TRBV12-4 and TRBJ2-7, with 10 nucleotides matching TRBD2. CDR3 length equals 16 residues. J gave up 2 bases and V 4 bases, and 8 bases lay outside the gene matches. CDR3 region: CASSSGLAEAPYEQYF. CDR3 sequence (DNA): TGTGCCAGCAGTTCAGGACTAGCGGAGGCGCCCTACGAGCAGTACTTC.

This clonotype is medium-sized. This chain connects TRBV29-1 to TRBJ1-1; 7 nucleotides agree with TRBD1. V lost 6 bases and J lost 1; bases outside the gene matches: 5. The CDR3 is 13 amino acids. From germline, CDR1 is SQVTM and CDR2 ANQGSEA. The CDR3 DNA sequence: TGCAGCGTCTCCGGGACAGCGAACACTGAAGCTTTCTTT. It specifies CSVSGTANTEAFF.

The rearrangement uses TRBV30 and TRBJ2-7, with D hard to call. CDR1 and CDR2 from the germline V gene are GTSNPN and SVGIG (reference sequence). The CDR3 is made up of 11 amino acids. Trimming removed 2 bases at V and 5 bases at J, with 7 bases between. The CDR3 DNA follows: TGTGCCTGGAGTAATCTGAACGAGCAGTACTTC. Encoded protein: CAWSNLNEQYF.

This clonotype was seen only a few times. The CDR3 here is CASSLRTGGSYEQYF. The CDR3 region has the DNA TGTGCCAGCAGCTTGCGGACAGGGGGTTCCTACGAGCAGTACTTC. The gene calls are TRBV5-5 and TRBJ2-7, with 10 bases fitting TRBD1. The CDR3 has 15 residues. The germline V gene encodes CDR1 SGHKS and CDR2 YYEKEE (reference sequence). The V segment lost 1 base and the J segment 1 base; nucleotides outside the gene matches: 2.

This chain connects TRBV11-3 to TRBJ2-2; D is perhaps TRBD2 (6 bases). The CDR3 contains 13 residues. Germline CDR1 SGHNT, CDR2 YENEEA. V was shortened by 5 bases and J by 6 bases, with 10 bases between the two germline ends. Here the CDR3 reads CASSTRLAGELFF. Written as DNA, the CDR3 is TGTGCCAGCAGCACAAGACTAGCCGGGGAGCTGTTTTTT.

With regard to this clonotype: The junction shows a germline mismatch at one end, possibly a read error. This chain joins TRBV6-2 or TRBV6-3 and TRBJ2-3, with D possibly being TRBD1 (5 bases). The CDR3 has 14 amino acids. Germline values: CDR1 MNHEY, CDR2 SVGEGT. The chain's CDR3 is CASSDSLGEDTQYF. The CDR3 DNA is TGTGCCAGCAGTGACTCCTTAGGGGAAGATACGCAGTATTTT.

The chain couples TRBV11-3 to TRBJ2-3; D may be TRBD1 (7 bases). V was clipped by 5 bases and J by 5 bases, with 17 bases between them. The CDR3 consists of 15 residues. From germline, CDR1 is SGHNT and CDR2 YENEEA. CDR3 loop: CASSTRTGGGDTQYF. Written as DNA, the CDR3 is TGTGCCAGCAGCACCCGGACAGGAGGGGGAGATACGCAGTATTTT. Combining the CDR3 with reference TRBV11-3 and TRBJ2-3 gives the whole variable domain EAGVVQSPRYKIIEKKQPVAFWCNPISGHNTLYWYLQNLGQGPELLIRYENEEAVDDSQLPKDRFSAERLKGVDSTLKIQPAELGDSAVYLCASSTRTGGGDTQYFGPGTRLTVL.

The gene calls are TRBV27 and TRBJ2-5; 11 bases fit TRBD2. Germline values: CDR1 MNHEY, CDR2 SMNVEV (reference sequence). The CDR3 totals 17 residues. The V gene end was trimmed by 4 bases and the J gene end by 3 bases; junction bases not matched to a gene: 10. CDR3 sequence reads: CASSSLSLAGGEETQYF. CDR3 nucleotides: TGTGCCAGCAGTTCCCTCTCCCTAGCGGGGGGCGAAGAGACCCAGTACTTC.

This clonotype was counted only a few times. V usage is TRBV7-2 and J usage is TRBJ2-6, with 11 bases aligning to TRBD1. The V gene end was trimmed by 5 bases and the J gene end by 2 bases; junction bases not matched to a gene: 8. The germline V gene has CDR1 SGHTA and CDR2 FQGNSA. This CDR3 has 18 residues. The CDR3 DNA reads TGTGCCAGCAGCATAGGACAGGGGGCTTCTACTGGGGCCAACGTCCTGACTTTC. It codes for CASSIGQGASTGANVLTF.

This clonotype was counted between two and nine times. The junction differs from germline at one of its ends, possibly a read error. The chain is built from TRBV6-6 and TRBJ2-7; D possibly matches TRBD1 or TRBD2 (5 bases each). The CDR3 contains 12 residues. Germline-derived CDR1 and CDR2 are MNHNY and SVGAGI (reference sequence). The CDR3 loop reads CASSYDTTIGEF. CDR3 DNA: TGTGCCAGCAGTTACGACACTACAATAGGGGAGTTC.